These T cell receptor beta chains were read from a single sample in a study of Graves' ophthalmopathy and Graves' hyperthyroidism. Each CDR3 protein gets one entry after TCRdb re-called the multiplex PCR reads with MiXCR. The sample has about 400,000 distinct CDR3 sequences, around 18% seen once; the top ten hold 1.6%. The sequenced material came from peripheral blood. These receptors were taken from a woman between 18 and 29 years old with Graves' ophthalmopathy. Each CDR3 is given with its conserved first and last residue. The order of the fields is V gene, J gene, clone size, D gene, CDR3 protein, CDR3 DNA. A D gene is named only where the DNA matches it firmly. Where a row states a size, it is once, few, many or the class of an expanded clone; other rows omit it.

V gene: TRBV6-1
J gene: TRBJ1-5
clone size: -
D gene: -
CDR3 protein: CASRAGIYQPQHF
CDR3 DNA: TGTGCCAGCAGGGCGGGAATCTATCAGCCCCAGCATTTT

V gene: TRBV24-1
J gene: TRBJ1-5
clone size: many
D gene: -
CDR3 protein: CATSGSGEEQPQHF
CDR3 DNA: TGTGCCACCAGTGGGTCCGGCGAAGAACAGCCCCAGCATTTT

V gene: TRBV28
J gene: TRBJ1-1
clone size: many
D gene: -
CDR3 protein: CASISGVEAFF
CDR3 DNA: TGTGCCAGTATTTCGGGGGTAGAAGCTTTCTTT

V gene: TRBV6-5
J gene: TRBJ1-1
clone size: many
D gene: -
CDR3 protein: CASRPREREAFF
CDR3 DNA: TGTGCCAGCAGACCACGGGAAAGAGAAGCTTTCTTT

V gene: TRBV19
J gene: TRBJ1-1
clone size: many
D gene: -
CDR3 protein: CASSINANTEAFF
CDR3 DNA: TGTGCCAGTAGTATTAATGCGAACACTGAAGCTTTCTTT

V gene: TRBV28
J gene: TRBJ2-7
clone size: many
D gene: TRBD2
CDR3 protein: CASSLPLAGGFSQNSYEQYF
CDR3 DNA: TGTGCCAGCAGTCTCCCACTGGCGGGAGGCTTTTCCCAAAACTCCTACGAGCAGTACTTC

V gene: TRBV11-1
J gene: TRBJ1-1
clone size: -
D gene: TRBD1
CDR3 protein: CASSIRTGSIGTEAFF
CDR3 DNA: TGTGCCAGCAGCATCCGGACAGGGAGTATAGGCACTGAAGCTTTCTTT

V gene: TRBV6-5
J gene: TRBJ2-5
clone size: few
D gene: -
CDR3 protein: CASSYSPTGQETQYF
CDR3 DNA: TGTGCCAGCAGTTACTCCCCGACAGGTCAAGAGACCCAGTACTTC

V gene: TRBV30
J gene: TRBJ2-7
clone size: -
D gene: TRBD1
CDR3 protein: CAWSVRGQGLYEQYF
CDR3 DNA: TGTGCCTGGAGTGTACGAGGACAGGGACTCTACGAGCAGTACTTC

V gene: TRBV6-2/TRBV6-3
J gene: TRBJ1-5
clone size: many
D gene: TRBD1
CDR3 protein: CASKAGTGLSNQPQHF
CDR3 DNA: TGTGCCAGCAAAGCAGGGACAGGGCTTAGCAATCAGCCCCAGCATTTT

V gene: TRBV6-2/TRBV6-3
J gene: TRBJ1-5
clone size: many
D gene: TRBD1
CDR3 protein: CASSLNTGGLSIQPQHF
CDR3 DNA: TGTGCCAGCAGTCTCAATACAGGGGGCCTTAGCATTCAGCCCCAGCATTTT

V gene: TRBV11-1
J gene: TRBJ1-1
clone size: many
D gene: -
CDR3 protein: CASSLDPGRSATEAFF
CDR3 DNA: TGTGCCAGCAGCTTAGATCCCGGGAGGTCGGCCACTGAAGCTTTCTTT

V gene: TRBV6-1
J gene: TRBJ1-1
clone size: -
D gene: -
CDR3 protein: CASSNLGAMNTEAFF
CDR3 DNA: TGTGCCAGCTCCAATTTAGGAGCCATGAACACTGAAGCTTTCTTT

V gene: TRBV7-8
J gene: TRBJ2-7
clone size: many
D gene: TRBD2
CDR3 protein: CASSWGLAGGSYEQYF
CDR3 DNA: TGTGCCAGCAGCTGGGGACTAGCGGGAGGTTCCTACGAGCAGTACTTC

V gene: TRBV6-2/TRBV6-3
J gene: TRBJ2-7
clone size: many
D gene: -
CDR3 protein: CASSFPGLLRVGQYF
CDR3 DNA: TGTGCCAGCAGTTTTCCGGGACTCCTCAGGGTTGGGCAGTACTTC

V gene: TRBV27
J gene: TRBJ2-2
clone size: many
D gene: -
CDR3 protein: CASAQSVGELFF
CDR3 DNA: TGTGCCAGCGCCCAAAGTGTGGGAGAGCTGTTTTTT

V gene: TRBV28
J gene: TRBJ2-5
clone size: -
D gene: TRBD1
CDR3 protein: CASSNTGVETQYF
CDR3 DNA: TGTGCCAGCAGCAACACAGGGGTCGAGACCCAGTACTTC

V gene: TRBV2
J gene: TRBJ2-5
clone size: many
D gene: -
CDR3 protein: CASRLLGREETQYF
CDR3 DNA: TGTGCCAGCAGGTTACTAGGCAGGGAAGAGACCCAGTACTTC

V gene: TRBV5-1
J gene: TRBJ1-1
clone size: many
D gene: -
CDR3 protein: CASSLFRSGVMNTEAFF
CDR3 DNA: TGCGCCAGCAGCTTGTTTCGGTCAGGGGTGATGAACACTGAAGCTTTCTTT

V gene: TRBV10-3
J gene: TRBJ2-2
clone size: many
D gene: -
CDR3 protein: CAISESDWEPTGELFF
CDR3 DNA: TGTGCCATCAGTGAGTCGGATTGGGAGCCAACCGGGGAGCTGTTTTTT

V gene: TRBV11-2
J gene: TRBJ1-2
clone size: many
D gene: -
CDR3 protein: CASSSSRDPYTF
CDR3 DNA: TGTGCCAGCAGTTCATCGCGGGACCCCTACACCTTC

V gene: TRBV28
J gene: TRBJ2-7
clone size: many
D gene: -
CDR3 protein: CASRGSAAYEQYF
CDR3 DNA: TGTGCCAGCAGGGGGTCGGCCGCCTACGAGCAGTACTTC

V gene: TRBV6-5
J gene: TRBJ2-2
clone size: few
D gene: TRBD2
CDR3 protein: CASSWTSGGAYTGELFF
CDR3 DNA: TGTGCCAGCAGTTGGACTAGCGGGGGGGCCTACACCGGGGAGCTGTTTTTT

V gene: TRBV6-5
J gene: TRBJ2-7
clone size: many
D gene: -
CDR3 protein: CASSYPGQEQYF
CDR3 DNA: TGTGCCAGCAGTTACCCCGGACAGGAGCAGTACTTC

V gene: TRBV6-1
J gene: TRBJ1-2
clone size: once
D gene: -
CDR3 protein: CASSESTLYGYTF
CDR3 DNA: TGTGCCAGCAGTGAAAGCACCCTCTATGGCTACACCTTC

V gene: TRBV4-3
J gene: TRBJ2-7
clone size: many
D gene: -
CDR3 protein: CASSPQPGLFYEQYF
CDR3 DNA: TGCGCCAGCAGCCCACAACCGGGACTTTTCTACGAGCAGTACTTC

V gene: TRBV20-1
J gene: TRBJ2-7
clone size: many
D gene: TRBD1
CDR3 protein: CSARGQGSGEQYF
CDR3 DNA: TGCAGTGCTAGAGGACAGGGGTCGGGCGAGCAGTACTTC

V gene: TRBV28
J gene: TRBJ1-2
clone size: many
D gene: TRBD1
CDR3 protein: CASGGTGASGYTF
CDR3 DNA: TGTGCCAGCGGAGGGACAGGGGCGTCCGGCTACACCTTC

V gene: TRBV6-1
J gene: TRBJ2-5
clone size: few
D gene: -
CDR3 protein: CASSDNAETQYF
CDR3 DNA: TGTGCCAGCAGTGACAACGCGGAGACCCAGTACTTC